The rows below give T cell receptor beta chains drawn from one sample of a study of control samples from healthy donors and cancer patients. Libraries were prepared by immunoSEQ multiplex PCR; TCRdb keeps only in-frame clonotypes and omits some of them. The sample yields about 48,000 clones, over 90% seen once. The sample was PBMCs. The receptors derive from a woman aged 45-60 years with head and neck cancer. Both conserved end residues are part of each CDR3. A D gene is named only where the DNA matches it firmly. Rows give clone size only sometimes, using once, few, many, or a class for an expanded clone.

CDR3 DNA: TGCAGCGTTGTCCGCAGCTCGAATAGAGCCGGGGAGCTGTTTTTT
CDR3 protein: CSVVRSSNRAGELFF
clone size: once
V gene: TRBV29-1
J gene: TRBJ2-2
D gene: NA

CDR3 DNA: TGTGCCAGCAGTTCCCCCAGGACAGCTAACTATGGCTACACCTTC
CDR3 protein: CASSSPRTANYGYTF
clone size: NA
V gene: TRBV27
J gene: TRBJ1-2
D gene: NA

CDR3 DNA: TGTGCCAGCAGTTACGGGACAGAGACATTTTTT
CDR3 protein: CASSYGTETFF
clone size: NA
V gene: TRBV6-5
J gene: TRBJ1-4
D gene: TRBD1

CDR3 DNA: TGCGCCAGCAGCCCGGTAGTGGTGGTTGAAAAACTGTTTTTT
CDR3 protein: CASSPVVVVEKLFF
clone size: NA
V gene: TRBV4-1
J gene: TRBJ1-4
D gene: NA

CDR3 DNA: TGTGCCAGCAGCTTAGGCGCTGGGGAGACCCAGTACTTC
CDR3 protein: CASSLGAGETQYF
clone size: NA
V gene: TRBV13
J gene: TRBJ2-5
D gene: NA

CDR3 DNA: TGTGCCAGCAGCTTAGTAGCGGGAAGTTCTTACGAGCAGTACTTC
CDR3 protein: CASSLVAGSSYEQYF
clone size: NA
V gene: TRBV7-2
J gene: TRBJ2-7
D gene: TRBD2

CDR3 DNA: TGTGCCAGCAGCTTATCTACAGGGAGAACAGATACGCAGTATTTT
CDR3 protein: CASSLSTGRTDTQYF
clone size: NA
V gene: TRBV7-3
J gene: TRBJ2-3
D gene: NA

CDR3 DNA: TGTGCCAGCAGGGGACCTAACTATGGCTACACCTTC
CDR3 protein: CASRGPNYGYTF
clone size: NA
V gene: TRBV12-3/TRBV12-4
J gene: TRBJ1-2
D gene: NA

CDR3 DNA: TGTGCCAGCAGTTTTAGGGGGGGGGAGACCCAGTACTTC
CDR3 protein: CASSFRGGETQYF
clone size: once
V gene: TRBV27
J gene: TRBJ2-5
D gene: NA

CDR3 DNA: TGTGCCAGCAGCCCTCAGATAGCGGGAAACAATGAGCAGTTCTTC
CDR3 protein: CASSPQIAGNNEQFF
clone size: NA
V gene: TRBV3-1/TRBV3-2
J gene: TRBJ2-1
D gene: TRBD2

CDR3 DNA: TGTGCCAGCAGCCCCAGGGGGTGGGGAGGGTTTGACGAGCAGTACTTC
CDR3 protein: CASSPRGWGGFDEQYF
clone size: NA
V gene: TRBV3-1/TRBV3-2
J gene: TRBJ2-7
D gene: NA

CDR3 DNA: TGTGCCAGCAGTTACTCTACCGGGACTAGCGGTTTAGCCAAAAACATTCAGTACTTC
CDR3 protein: CASSYSTGTSGLAKNIQYF
clone size: NA
V gene: TRBV6-2/TRBV6-3
J gene: TRBJ2-4
D gene: TRBD2

CDR3 DNA: TGTGCCAGCAGTTTCCAGGGGGCCTATTCACCCCTCCACTTT
CDR3 protein: CASSFQGAYSPLHF
clone size: NA
V gene: TRBV28
J gene: TRBJ1-6
D gene: TRBD1

CDR3 DNA: TGTGCCAGCAGCCCCTCCGGGGACCACACAGATACGCAGTATTTT
CDR3 protein: CASSPSGDHTDTQYF
clone size: once
V gene: TRBV3-1/TRBV3-2
J gene: TRBJ2-3
D gene: NA

CDR3 DNA: TGCGCCAGCAGTGGAAGAACTAATGAAAAACTGTTTTTT
CDR3 protein: CASSGRTNEKLFF
clone size: NA
V gene: TRBV10-2
J gene: TRBJ1-4
D gene: NA

CDR3 DNA: TGTGCCAGCAGTTCCGACTTCAGGGCAGGGGGCTACACCTTC
CDR3 protein: CASSSDFRAGGYTF
clone size: NA
V gene: TRBV6-5
J gene: TRBJ1-2
D gene: NA

CDR3 DNA: TGCGCCAGCAGCTTGGATATAGGGGCTGGATCACCCCTCCACTTT
CDR3 protein: CASSLDIGAGSPLHF
clone size: NA
V gene: TRBV5-1
J gene: TRBJ1-6
D gene: NA

CDR3 DNA: TGTGCCAGCAGCACAGGCCTAGCGGGGGGGCGGGGCACAGATACGCAGTATTTT
CDR3 protein: CASSTGLAGGRGTDTQYF
clone size: NA
V gene: TRBV7-2
J gene: TRBJ2-3
D gene: TRBD2

CDR3 DNA: TGCGCCAGCAGCCAAGATAAGAGAACTGGAAACACCATATATTTT
CDR3 protein: CASSQDKRTGNTIYF
clone size: NA
V gene: TRBV4-3
J gene: TRBJ1-3
D gene: NA

CDR3 DNA: TGTGCCAGCAGTTTACACAGGGACACCTACAATGAGCAGTTCTTC
CDR3 protein: CASSLHRDTYNEQFF
clone size: NA
V gene: TRBV27
J gene: TRBJ2-1
D gene: NA

CDR3 DNA: TGCGCCAGCAGCCAAGGTGTGGGTCAGCCCCAGCATTTT
CDR3 protein: CASSQGVGQPQHF
clone size: NA
V gene: TRBV4-3
J gene: TRBJ1-5
D gene: NA

CDR3 DNA: TGTGCCAGCTCACCAGAAAGGAGCTCCTACAATGAGCAGTTCTTC
CDR3 protein: CASSPERSSYNEQFF
clone size: NA
V gene: TRBV18
J gene: TRBJ2-1
D gene: NA

CDR3 DNA: TGCAGCGTTGGGAGTAGCGGGGGGGTCTATGAGCAGTTCTTC
CDR3 protein: CSVGSSGGVYEQFF
clone size: NA
V gene: TRBV29-1
J gene: TRBJ2-1
D gene: TRBD2

CDR3 DNA: TGTGCCAGCAGCTTGGTACAGGGTAATGAGCAGTTCTTC
CDR3 protein: CASSLVQGNEQFF
clone size: NA
V gene: TRBV5-4
J gene: TRBJ2-1
D gene: NA

CDR3 DNA: TGTGCCAGTAGTGTGACAGGGTGGATGTTGGGGAGCACTGAAGCTTTCTTT
CDR3 protein: CASSVTGWMLGSTEAFF
clone size: NA
V gene: TRBV19
J gene: TRBJ1-1
D gene: TRBD1

CDR3 DNA: TGTGCCAGTAGTATCCTCCCCGACGAGCAGTACTTC
CDR3 protein: CASSILPDEQYF
clone size: NA
V gene: TRBV19
J gene: TRBJ2-7
D gene: NA

CDR3 DNA: TGTGCCAGCAGTCCACCACCGGGACCGACTTACAATGAGCAGTTCTTC
CDR3 protein: CASSPPPGPTYNEQFF
clone size: NA
V gene: TRBV27
J gene: TRBJ2-1
D gene: NA

CDR3 DNA: TGCGCCAGCAGCATAGAAGAGACCCAGTACTTC
CDR3 protein: CASSIEETQYF
clone size: NA
V gene: TRBV5-1
J gene: TRBJ2-5
D gene: NA

CDR3 DNA: TGTGCCACCCAAATCCCCGACAATGAGCAGTTCTTC
CDR3 protein: CATQIPDNEQFF
clone size: NA
V gene: TRBV10-3
J gene: TRBJ2-1
D gene: NA

CDR3 DNA: TGTGCCCGCGCGCCGAACACCGGGGAGCTGTTTTTT
CDR3 protein: CARAPNTGELFF
clone size: NA
V gene: TRBV7-9
J gene: TRBJ2-2
D gene: NA

CDR3 DNA: TGTGCCAGCAGCTTGATACGCACTAACTATGGCTACACCTTC
CDR3 protein: CASSLIRTNYGYTF
clone size: NA
V gene: TRBV5-6
J gene: TRBJ1-2
D gene: NA

CDR3 DNA: TGTGCCAGCAGCCAAGGGGTGGGCGGGGTAACGGTCCCGCTCTATGGCTACACCTTC
CDR3 protein: CASSQGVGGVTVPLYGYTF
clone size: NA
V gene: TRBV3-1/TRBV3-2
J gene: TRBJ1-2
D gene: NA

CDR3 DNA: TGTGCCAGCTCCGCCGGGACTAGGGGAAACACCATATATTTT
CDR3 protein: CASSAGTRGNTIYF
clone size: once
V gene: TRBV6-6
J gene: TRBJ1-3
D gene: NA

CDR3 DNA: TGTGCCACCCAGCGGGACTATAATTCACCCCTCCACTTT
CDR3 protein: CATQRDYNSPLHF
clone size: NA
V gene: TRBV5-6
J gene: TRBJ1-6
D gene: NA

CDR3 DNA: TGCGCCAGCAGCTTGGAAGGACAGGGCTACACCTTC
CDR3 protein: CASSLEGQGYTF
clone size: NA
V gene: TRBV5-1
J gene: TRBJ1-2
D gene: NA

CDR3 DNA: TGTGCCAGCAGTTTCTCCAGAGCGCGCAGCACAGATACGCAGTATTTT
CDR3 protein: CASSFSRARSTDTQYF
clone size: NA
V gene: TRBV27
J gene: TRBJ2-3
D gene: NA

CDR3 DNA: TGTGCCACCAGCAGAGAGGAGGGGGATGGCTACACCTTC
CDR3 protein: CATSREEGDGYTF
clone size: NA
V gene: TRBV15
J gene: TRBJ1-2
D gene: NA

CDR3 DNA: TGTGCCAGCTCACCACCGGGTCAGCCCCAGCATTTT
CDR3 protein: CASSPPGQPQHF
clone size: NA
V gene: TRBV18
J gene: TRBJ1-5
D gene: NA

CDR3 DNA: TGCGCCAGCAGCCCTACAGGACTTAACTACAATGAGCAGTTCTTC
CDR3 protein: CASSPTGLNYNEQFF
clone size: NA
V gene: TRBV4-1
J gene: TRBJ2-1
D gene: NA

CDR3 DNA: TGTGCCAGCTCACCACGGGCGGGAGAAGGAAATGAGCAGTTCTTC
CDR3 protein: CASSPRAGEGNEQFF
clone size: once
V gene: TRBV18
J gene: TRBJ2-1
D gene: TRBD2

CDR3 DNA: TGTGCCAGCAGTGAAGAAGGCGGCGGCCACTATGGCTACACCTTC
CDR3 protein: CASSEEGGGHYGYTF
clone size: NA
V gene: TRBV6-1
J gene: TRBJ1-2
D gene: NA

CDR3 DNA: TGTGCCAGCAGTATTCCCCCAGCGGGGGCTGGTGGCTACACCTTC
CDR3 protein: CASSIPPAGAGGYTF
clone size: NA
V gene: TRBV28
J gene: TRBJ1-2
D gene: NA

CDR3 DNA: TGTGCCAGCAGTTACATCGGGGGCAAGCAGTTCTTC
CDR3 protein: CASSYIGGKQFF
clone size: NA
V gene: TRBV6-5
J gene: TRBJ2-1
D gene: NA

CDR3 DNA: TGTGCCAGCAGCGCCCTCGGAGTCGGCGGCTACACCTTC
CDR3 protein: CASSALGVGGYTF
clone size: once
V gene: TRBV28
J gene: TRBJ1-2
D gene: NA

CDR3 DNA: TGTGCCAGCAGTTCTTTACGGGCGGGGGGCCTAGCGGGAATCGATGAGCAGTTCTTC
CDR3 protein: CASSSLRAGGLAGIDEQFF
clone size: NA
V gene: TRBV28
J gene: TRBJ2-1
D gene: TRBD2